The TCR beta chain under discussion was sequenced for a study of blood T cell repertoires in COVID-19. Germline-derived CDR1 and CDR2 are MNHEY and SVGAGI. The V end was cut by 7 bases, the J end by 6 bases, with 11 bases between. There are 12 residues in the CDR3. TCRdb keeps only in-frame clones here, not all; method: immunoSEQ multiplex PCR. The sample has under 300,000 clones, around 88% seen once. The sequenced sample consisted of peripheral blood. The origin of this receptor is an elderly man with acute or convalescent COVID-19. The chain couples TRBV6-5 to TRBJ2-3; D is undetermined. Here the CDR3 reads CASTWVGDTQYF. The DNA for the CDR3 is TGTGCCAGCACCTGGGTCGGGGATACGCAGTATTTT.